A few counts support the clone carrying this TCR beta chain. TCRdb used MiXCR to reprocess the 5' RACE reads, holding one entry per CDR3 protein. This repertoire shows a few hundred thousand distinct CDR3 sequences, roughly 22% found once; its top ten account for under 8.5%. The data belong to a study of T-cell memory formation after mild COVID-19. The sample comprised PBMCs or a T cell subset sorted from them (not recorded which). The receptor was isolated from an adult woman who had mild COVID-19 (a few samples of this study predate the infection). Cell type and time point are not known.

The CDR3 protein is CASSLVLQRGSYEQYF. The CDR3 DNA follows: TGCGCCAGCAGCTTGGTATTGCAGCGCGGCTCCTACGAGCAGTACTTC. The J gene is TRBJ2-7, the V gene TRBV5-1, with D unresolved. Germline-derived CDR1 and CDR2 are SGHRS and YFSETQ. This CDR3 contains 16 residues. The V and J ends lost 0 bases and 0 bases respectively, with 13 bases between them.